One sample yielded the 30 T cell receptor beta chains listed below, sequenced in a study of preoperative IRX-2 immunotherapy in early breast cancer. TCRdb's copy holds only in-frame clones and misses some; the assay was immunoSEQ multiplex PCR. Here the sample spans roughly 34,000 clones, nearly 90% being singletons. Treatment described: preoperative locoregional IRX-2 cytokine immunotherapy. The specimen comprised tumor tissue, sampled after IRX-2 immunotherapy. These receptors came from a human donor with breast cancer.

The chain uses TRBV11-3 and TRBJ1-1, with D possibly matching TRBD1 (6 bases). The V gene's germline CDR1 is SGHNT and CDR2 YENEEA. The CDR3 spans 14 residues. Trimming pared 5 bases from V and 1 base from J, leaving 11 bases between. The CDR3 DNA sequence: TGTGCCAGCAGCAAGGGACAATGGAACACTGAAGCTTTCTTT. This encodes CASSKGQWNTEAFF.

The chain has TRBV6-8 and TRBJ2-1; a weak D match, TRBD2 (5 bases). This CDR3 is 17 amino acids long. Per germline, CDR1 MNHGY and CDR2 SAAAGT. V shed 2 bases and J shed 5 bases, with 19 bases lying between them. CDR3 region: CASSYALGDLRDNEQFF. For the CDR3, the DNA is TGTGCCAGCAGTTACGCTCTCGGGGATTTGCGGGACAATGAGCAGTTCTTC.

This chain uses TRBV30 with TRBJ2-3; D uncertain. This CDR3 contains 11 residues. Trimming took off 0 bases at V and 6 bases at J, with 4 bases between the two ends. The germline gives CDR1 GTSNPN, CDR2 SVGIG (reference sequence). The CDR3 reads CAWSVPDTQYF. The DNA for the CDR3 is TGTGCCTGGAGTGTCCCCGATACGCAGTATTTT.

This clone came up a few times. The V gene is TRBV6-8, the J gene TRBJ1-1, with a possible D match to TRBD1 (5 bases). This CDR3 has 14 residues. The V end was cut by 4 bases, the J end by 2 bases, with 11 bases between. Germline CDR1 reads MNHGY; CDR2 reads SAAAGT. CDR3 bases: TGTGCCAGCAGTTCCCTTGGGGGTAACACTGAAGCTTTCTTT. Amino acids: CASSSLGGNTEAFF.

The chain carries TRBV18 and TRBJ2-7; 7 nucleotides agree with TRBD1. CDR1 is KGHSH and CDR2 is LQKENI in the germline V gene. V lost 3 bases and J lost 2; bases outside the gene matches: 7. This CDR3 is built from 15 residues. The CDR3 protein is CASSPDRKPTYEQYV. Written as DNA, the CDR3 is TGTGCCAGCTCACCGGACAGGAAACCCACCTACGAGCAGTACGTC.

V is TRBV19 and J is TRBJ1-6; no reliable D call. Between the trimmed V and J ends, which lost 3 bases and 0 bases, there was a span of 12 bases. The germline CDR1 and CDR2 sequences are LNHDA and SQIVND (reference sequence). The CDR3 spans 17 residues. The CDR3 nucleotides are TGTGCCAGTAGTATCGGAACCGCGAGCTCCTATAATTCACCCCTCCACTTT. Protein sequence: CASSIGTASSYNSPLHF.

This chain connects TRBV19 to TRBJ2-6, with D unclear. With 4 bases removed from V and 1 base from J, the gap between germline ends came to 8 bases. Germline V gene data show CDR1 as LNHDA and CDR2 as SQIVND (reference sequence). The CDR3 is made up of 15 amino acids. DNA for the CDR3: TGTGCCAGTAGTAACTTGGGATCTGGGGCCAACGTCCTGACTTTC. Translating gives CASSNLGSGANVLTF.

V gene TRBV23-1 combines with J gene TRBJ1-6; TRBD1 aligns across 8 bases. TRBV23-1 is given ORF status, its function remaining uncertain. This CDR3 comprises 14 residues. After removal of 6 bases from V and 10 bases from J, the junction contained 8 bases not matched to a gene. As DNA, the CDR3 is TGCGCCAGCAGCCAGACAGGGGCCGGGTCACCCCTCCACTTT. Protein: CASSQTGAGSPLHF.

The chain carries TRBV28 and TRBJ1-6; 7 bases line up with TRBD1. The junction had 9 bases not matched to a gene; V was cut back by 4 bases and J by 0 bases. Germline CDR1 reads MDHEN; CDR2 reads SYDVKM. The length of the CDR3 is 18 residues. The DNA of the CDR3 is TGTGCCAGCAGTTCGGGGGACAGCCTTACCTCCTATAATTCACCCCTCCACTTT. This translates into CASSSGDSLTSYNSPLHF.

The chain uses TRBV11-3 and TRBJ2-1; 8 nucleotides match TRBD2. The V gene's germline CDR1 is SGHNT and CDR2 YENEEA. The CDR3 runs to 16 residues. The J segment lost 2 bases and the V segment lost 6 bases, leaving 9 bases of the junction unmatched. The CDR3 region has the DNA TGTGCCAGCAGTCAGACCAGCGGGAGCCCCTACAATGAGCAGTTCTTC. Translated, it gives CASSQTSGSPYNEQFF.

J is TRBJ1-4 and V is TRBV4-1, with 8 positions matching TRBD1. J gave up 8 bases and V 4 bases, and 6 bases lay outside the gene matches. CDR3 length: 14 residues. Germline V gene sequence: CDR1 MGHRA, CDR2 YSYEKL. CDR3 sequence (DNA): TGCGCCAGCAGCCGGAACAGGGGGGACGAAAAACTGTTTTTT. Translating gives CASSRNRGDEKLFF.

CDR3 bases: TGTGCCAGCAGGTCCGGGACTAGAGTGGAGACCCAGTACTTC. This translates into CASRSGTRVETQYF. The rearrangement uses TRBV9 and TRBJ2-5; 8 nucleotides match TRBD2. Trimming cost V 5 bases and J 5 bases; bases outside gene matches: 8. The CDR3 totals 14 residues. CDR1 SGDLS and CDR2 YYNGEE come from the germline V gene.

The chain links TRBV4-1 to TRBJ2-3, with 9 positions matching TRBD2. V gave up 5 bases and J gave up 1 base; unmatched junction bases: 13. The CDR3 totals 18 residues. Germline assignment: CDR1 MGHRA and CDR2 YSYEKL. CDR3 sequence (DNA): TGCGCCAGCAGCTTAGAGCCCCCTAGCGGGGACCGCACAGATACGCAGTATTTT. Its protein product is CASSLEPPSGDRTDTQYF.

This sequence joins TRBV29-1 and TRBJ2-2, with 9 bases lining up with TRBD1. CDR3 length: 14 amino acids. CDR1 SQVTM and CDR2 ANQGSEA come from the germline V gene. The junction had 7 bases not matched to a gene; V was cut back by 7 bases and J by 4 bases. CDR3 bases: TGCAGCGCCACAGGGGGCGGGTTCACCGGGGAGCTGTTTTTT. This gives the protein CSATGGGFTGELFF.

This chain connects TRBV11-3 to TRBJ2-5; no reliable D call. The CDR3 runs 14 residues. Germline V gene data show CDR1 as SGHNT and CDR2 as YENEEA. Trimming removed 6 bases from V and 2 bases from J, with 13 bases in between. CDR3 sequence: CASRAIDGQETQYF. The CDR3 DNA follows: TGTGCCAGCAGAGCCATTGACGGACAAGAGACCCAGTACTTC.

V gene TRBV5-1 combines with J gene TRBJ2-1; 10 positions match TRBD2. V lost 0 bases to trimming and J lost 10 bases; unmatched junction nucleotides: 7. Germline loops: CDR1 SGHRS, CDR2 YFSETQ. This CDR3 has 15 residues. The CDR3: CASSLVASGRGEQFF. The CDR3 nucleotides are TGCGCCAGCAGCTTGGTGGCTAGCGGGAGAGGGGAGCAGTTCTTC.

The chain recombines TRBV30 with TRBJ1-1; D is unclear. Looked up from germline, CDR1 is GTSNPN and CDR2 is SVGIG (reference sequence). The V end was cut by 0 bases, the J end by 4 bases, with 12 bases between. The CDR3 contains 14 residues. CDR3 amino acids: CAWSVPVGATEAFF. Written as DNA, the CDR3 is TGTGCCTGGAGTGTGCCAGTCGGTGCCACTGAAGCTTTCTTT.

This clone has a single count. V is TRBV5-1 and J is TRBJ2-7, with 8 bases lining up with TRBD2. V lost 4 bases to trimming and J lost 0 bases; unmatched junction nucleotides: 9. CDR3 length equals 16 residues. Germline values: CDR1 SGHRS, CDR2 YFSETQ. CDR3 region: CASSTSSGFSSYEQYF. DNA for the CDR3: TGCGCCAGCAGCACCTCTAGCGGGTTCAGCTCCTACGAGCAGTACTTC.

In this sample, this clone turned up a few times. CDR3 coding DNA: TGTGCCAGCAGCTTAGGGACAGGGAACCAGCCCCAGCATTTT. It specifies CASSLGTGNQPQHF. V and J are TRBV11-3 and TRBJ1-5; 8 nucleotides align to TRBD1. The CDR3 covers 14 residues. Germline V gene sequence: CDR1 SGHNT, CDR2 YENEEA. V was pared by 1 base and J by 7 bases, with 3 bases of the junction left unmatched.

V and J are TRBV19 and TRBJ2-4; the match to TRBD1 covers 7 bases. CDR3 length: 15 residues. V was clipped by 4 bases and J by 1 base; unmatched bases: 4. Germline V gives CDR1 LNHDA, CDR2 SQIVND (reference sequence). The CDR3 sequence is CASSTGGAAKNIQYF. The CDR3 region has the DNA TGTGCCAGTAGTACAGGGGGTGCGGCCAAAAACATTCAGTACTTC.

This clone was counted a single time. The chain employs TRBV19 and TRBJ2-1, with TRBD1 as a possible D gene (5 bases). The CDR3 is made up of 14 amino acids. CDR1 LNHDA and CDR2 SQIVND come from the germline V gene (reference sequence). V was pared by 5 bases and J by 2 bases, with 10 bases between. This CDR3 reads CASSVDNAYNEQFF. The DNA of the CDR3 is TGTGCCAGTAGTGTGGACAACGCCTACAATGAGCAGTTCTTC.

DNA for the CDR3: TGTGCCAGCAGTTTAGGCGGCGGGACAGCCGCCTTATCGCCCCTCCACTTT. Translation gives CASSLGGGTAALSPLHF. V gene TRBV28 combines with J gene TRBJ1-6; 7 nucleotides line up with TRBD1. CDR3 size: 17 residues. The germline gives CDR1 MDHEN, CDR2 SYDVKM. V shed 2 bases, J shed 13 bases, and the junction held 17 bases outside the gene matches.

The CDR3 DNA follows: TGTGCCAGCAGTTTATGGGCCAGGTCCCCCTTGGGCTACACCTTC. It translates to CASSLWARSPLGYTF. This chain uses TRBV27 with TRBJ1-2; D gene ambiguous. V dropped 1 base and J dropped 8 bases, with 17 bases sitting between them. CDR1 and CDR2 (germline): MNHEY, SMNVEV (reference sequence). This CDR3 region has 15 residues.

This clone occurred a few times. The CDR3 here is CAWSVQGVPTGELFF. The CDR3 bases are TGTGCCTGGAGTGTACAGGGGGTTCCCACCGGGGAGCTGTTTTTT. The chain carries TRBV30 and TRBJ2-2; 8 bases agree with TRBD1. From germline, CDR1 is GTSNPN and CDR2 SVGIG (reference sequence). The CDR3 length is 15 residues. V shed 0 bases and J 4 bases; nucleotides not matched to a gene: 4. The entire variable domain, with the rest obtained from reference TRBV30 and TRBJ2-2, is as follows: SQTIHQWPATLVQPVGSPLSLECTVEGTSNPNLYWYRQAAGRGLQLLFYSVGIGQISSEVPQNLSASRPQDRQFILSSKKLLLSDSGFYLCAWSVQGVPTGELFFGEGSRLTVL.

J is TRBJ2-2 and V is TRBV11-3; D gene unclear. This CDR3 spans 14 amino acids. Per the germline V gene, CDR1 is SGHNT and CDR2 is YENEEA. With 2 bases removed from V and 1 base from J, the gap between germline ends came to 5 bases. The CDR3 here is CASSLWGNTGELFF. Written as DNA, the CDR3 is TGTGCCAGCAGCTTATGGGGGAACACCGGGGAGCTGTTTTTT.

This clone was observed a single time. The CDR3 loop reads CASSDAGPSTDTQYF. The CDR3 DNA reads as TGTGCCAGCAGTGACGCGGGACCTAGCACAGATACGCAGTATTTT. The V call is TRBV25-1, the J call TRBJ2-3; D is perhaps TRBD2 (6 bases). CDR1 MGHDK and CDR2 SYGVNS come from the germline V gene. The germline V and J ends were trimmed by 3 bases and 0 bases, with 10 bases remaining between them. This CDR3 has 15 amino acids.

J is TRBJ2-3 and V is TRBV15; perhaps TRBD2 as D (5 bases). Looked up from germline, CDR1 is LNHNV and CDR2 is YYDKDF (reference sequence). This CDR3 has 14 residues. V was pared by 4 bases and J by 3 bases, with 11 bases between. CDR3 region: CATSTTLGTDTQYF. For the CDR3, the DNA is TGTGCCACCAGCACCACACTAGGGACAGATACGCAGTATTTT.

This clone turned up a few times. The chain couples TRBV11-3 to TRBJ2-2, with TRBD1 matching 11 bases. After removal of 5 bases from V and 4 bases from J, the junction contained 9 bases not matched to a gene. The CDR3 has 17 amino acids. The V gene's germline CDR1 is SGHNT and CDR2 YENEEA. CDR3 loop: CASSQVGQGATTGELFF. The CDR3 coding sequence is TGTGCCAGCAGCCAAGTTGGACAGGGGGCGACCACCGGGGAGCTGTTTTTT.

The gene calls are TRBV19 and TRBJ2-5, with TRBD2 identical over 11 bases. The germline CDR1 and CDR2 sequences are LNHDA and SQIVND (reference sequence). This CDR3 is 14 amino acids long. With V trimmed by 1 base and J by 6 bases, 1 base remained unmatched. CDR3 sequence: CASSIGLAGQTQYF. The CDR3 DNA is TGTGCCAGTAGTATAGGACTAGCGGGGCAGACCCAGTACTTC. Full variable domain (rest looked up from reference TRBV19 and TRBJ2-5): DGGITQSPKYLFRKEGQNVTLSCEQNLNHDAMYWYRQDPGQGLRLIYYSQIVNDFQKGDIAEGYSVSREKKESFPLTVTSAQKNPTAFYLCASSIGLAGQTQYFGPGTRLLVL.

The V and J genes are TRBV28 and TRBJ1-5; D might be TRBD1 (6 bases). The CDR3 is made up of 15 amino acids. Germline-derived CDR1 and CDR2 are MDHEN and SYDVKM. The ends were cut back, 8 bases at V and 6 bases at J, with 20 bases in the middle. CDR3 sequence reads: CASYTGPQGGQPQHF. The CDR3 nucleotides are TGTGCCAGCTATACCGGACCCCAAGGGGGTCAGCCCCAGCATTTT.